This T cell receptor beta chain was recovered during a study of T cell responses to AZD1222 COVID-19 vaccine. General study points: After the peak T cell response, and only then, were repertoires sampled.

The CDR3 is 18 amino acids. Looked up from germline, CDR1 is SGHAT and CDR2 is FQNNGV. V shed 5 bases, J shed 5 bases, and the junction held 19 bases outside the gene matches. With respect to this clone: The target antigen is unknown.

Here immunoSEQ multiplex PCR was the method, and the copy in TCRdb shows in-frame clones only, minus some. The sample has just over 90,000 clones, 75% to 90% seen once. This clonotype was obtained from an adult who received the AZD1222 COVID-19 vaccine. The chain carries TRBV11-2 and TRBJ1-2; 8 nucleotides align to TRBD1. Sequenced material: peripheral blood, taken 28 days after the second AZD1222 dose. The CDR3 spells CASSTRTRGPFSGYGYTF. CDR3 sequence (DNA): TGTGCCAGCAGCACTCGGACCAGGGGGCCCTTCTCGGGTTATGGCTACACCTTC.